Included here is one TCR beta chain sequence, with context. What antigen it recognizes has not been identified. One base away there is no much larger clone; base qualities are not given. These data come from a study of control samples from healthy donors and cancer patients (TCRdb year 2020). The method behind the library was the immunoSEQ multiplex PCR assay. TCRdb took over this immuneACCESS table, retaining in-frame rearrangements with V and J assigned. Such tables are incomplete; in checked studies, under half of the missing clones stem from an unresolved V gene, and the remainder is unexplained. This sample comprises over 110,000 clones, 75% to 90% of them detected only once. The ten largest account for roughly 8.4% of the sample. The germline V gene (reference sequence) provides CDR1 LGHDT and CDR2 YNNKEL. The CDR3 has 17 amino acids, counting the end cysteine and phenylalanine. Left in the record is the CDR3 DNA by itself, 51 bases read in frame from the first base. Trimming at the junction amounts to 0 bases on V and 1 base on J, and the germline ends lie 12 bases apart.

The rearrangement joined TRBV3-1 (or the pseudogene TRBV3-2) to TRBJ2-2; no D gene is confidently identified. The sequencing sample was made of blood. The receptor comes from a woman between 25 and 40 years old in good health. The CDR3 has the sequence CASSQELGRLNTGELFF. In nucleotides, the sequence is TGTGCCAGCAGCCAAGAGTTAGGGCGGTTGAACACCGGGGAGCTGTTTTTT.